The 12 T cell receptor beta chains listed next were all sequenced from one sample in a study of T cells in Graves' hyperthyroidism and ophthalmopathy. Amplification of TCR beta CDR3 regions used RNA as the template. Using the HTBI primer set, a first-round RT-PCR was run on the TCR CDR3. A single record per CDR3 protein comes from TCRdb applying MiXCR to the multiplex PCR reads. This table holds 300,000 to 450,000 distinct CDR3 sequences, roughly an eighth found once. Input material: blood. Every receptor here comes from a woman aged 18-29 years with Graves' hyperthyroidism.

The sample holds many counts of this clonotype. V usage is TRBV28 and J usage is TRBJ2-1; D call uncertain. Germline V gene data show CDR1 as MDHEN and CDR2 as SYDVKM. The CDR3 extends over 16 amino acids. V lost 3 bases, J lost 4 bases, and 16 bases lay in between. CDR3 region: CASSFSDGRLYNEQFF. CDR3 sequence (DNA): TGTGCCAGCAGTTTTTCGGACGGCAGATTGTACAATGAGCAGTTCTTC. The whole variable domain, remainder taken from reference TRBV28 and TRBJ2-1, is DVKVTQSSRYLVKRTGEKVFLECVQDMDHENMFWYRQDPGLGLRLIYFSYDVKMKEKGDIPEGYSVSREKKERFSLILESASTNQTSMYLCASSFSDGRLYNEQFFGPGTRLTVL.

This clonotype was recorded at least ten times. This chain uses TRBV7-2 with TRBJ1-2; D remains ambiguous. The length of the CDR3 is 14 residues. Trimming removed 5 bases at V and 1 base at J, with 11 bases between. The germline gives CDR1 SGHTA, CDR2 FQGNSA. DNA for the CDR3: TGTGCCAGCAGCCCCAGGTTCAATAACTATGGCTACACCTTC. Residues: CASSPRFNNYGYTF.

The chain combines TRBV9 with TRBJ2-6, with a weak D call TRBD1 (5 bases). Germline V gene data show CDR1 as SGDLS and CDR2 as YYNGEE. The CDR3 runs to 14 residues. The germline V and J ends were trimmed by 4 bases and 6 bases, with 11 bases remaining between them. CDR3 sequence reads: CASSPPRAANVLTF. CDR3 nucleotide sequence: TGTGCCAGCAGCCCCCCCAGGGCGGCCAACGTCCTGACTTTC.

This clonotype appeared many times. V gene TRBV2 combines with J gene TRBJ1-2; the match to TRBD1 covers 8 bases. The V and J ends lost 4 bases and 4 bases, in that order; junction bases with no gene match: 5. Germline lookup yields CDR1 SNHLY and CDR2 FYNNEI. The CDR3 runs to 14 residues. The CDR3 DNA is TGTGCCAGCAGTGGACAGGGGTCAGGCTATGGCTACACCTTC. The encoded protein is CASSGQGSGYGYTF.

Many counts were recorded for this clonotype. This chain links TRBV7-9 with TRBJ2-7; tentatively, D is TRBD1 or TRBD2 (5 bases each). This CDR3 has 13 amino acids. CDR1 is SEHNR, CDR2 FQNEAQ, per germline (reference sequence). V was cut by 6 bases and J by 3 bases, with 12 bases left in between. The CDR3 coding sequence is TGTGCCAGCAGGTCCGGGACGGACTACGAGCAGTACTTC. Residues: CASRSGTDYEQYF.

This clonotype was observed many times. This rearrangement joins TRBV28 to TRBJ2-1, with D tentatively TRBD2 (6 bases). Germline CDR1 and CDR2: MDHEN and SYDVKM. The V and J ends lost 7 bases and 6 bases respectively, with 16 bases between them. There are 14 residues in the CDR3. The CDR3 DNA reads as TGTGCCAGCACCACCGGCGGGACGGGCAATGAGCAGTTCTTC. This gives the protein CASTTGGTGNEQFF.

In this sample, this clonotype turned up many times. The chain joins TRBV18 to TRBJ1-2; TRBD1 matches 7 bases. CDR1 and CDR2 from the germline V gene are KGHSH and LQKENI. The junction had 7 bases not matched to a gene; V was cut back by 5 bases and J by 4 bases. This CDR3 has 14 residues. Here the CDR3 reads CASSSNRDSYGYTF. DNA for the CDR3: TGTGCCAGCTCATCAAACAGGGACAGCTATGGCTACACCTTC. Full variable domain (outside the CDR3, taken from reference TRBV18 and TRBJ1-2): NAGVMQNPRHLVRRRGQEARLRCSPMKGHSHVYWYRQLPEEGLKFMVYLQKENIIDESGMPKERFSAEFPKEGPSILRIQQVVRGDSAAYFCASSSNRDSYGYTFGSGTRLTVV.

This clonotype was seen many times. The chain links TRBV18 to TRBJ2-1; D perhaps matches TRBD2 (5 bases). Germline lookup yields CDR1 KGHSH and CDR2 LQKENI. V was cut by 6 bases and J by 2 bases, with 14 bases left in between. The CDR3 has 15 amino acids. The CDR3 region is CASSSGPDPYNEQFF. The CDR3 DNA is TGTGCCAGCTCGAGCGGACCAGACCCCTACAATGAGCAGTTCTTC. The whole variable domain, remainder taken from reference TRBV18 and TRBJ2-1, is NAGVMQNPRHLVRRRGQEARLRCSPMKGHSHVYWYRQLPEEGLKFMVYLQKENIIDESGMPKERFSAEFPKEGPSILRIQQVVRGDSAAYFCASSSGPDPYNEQFFGPGTRLTVL.

This clonotype was recorded at least ten times. The rearrangement links TRBV6-2 or TRBV6-3 to TRBJ2-1, with D possibly TRBD1 on 5 matching bases. CDR3 size: 14 residues. In germline, CDR1 is MNHEY, CDR2 SVGEGT. The V and J ends lost 10 bases and 6 bases respectively, with 19 bases between them. Here the CDR3 DNA reads TGTGCCACGGAAAACCCGGCAGGGCGCAATGAGCAGTTCTTC. Amino acids: CATENPAGRNEQFF.

Many counts were recorded for this clonotype. The rearrangement joins TRBV7-8 to TRBJ2-2, with 11 nucleotides matching TRBD2. The CDR3 has 17 amino acids. CDR1 and CDR2 (germline): SGHVS, FQNEAQ. Trimming at V came to 0 bases and at J to 5 bases, leaving 5 bases not matched to a gene. DNA for the CDR3: TGTGCCAGCAGCTTAGCCCTAGCGGGAGGCTCTACCGGGGAGCTGTTTTTT. Protein product: CASSLALAGGSTGELFF.

This clonotype was observed a few times. The chain recombines TRBV27 with TRBJ2-1, with TRBD1 matching over 9 bases. The CDR3 runs 15 residues. Germline V CDR1 and CDR2: MNHEY, SMNVEV (reference sequence). V gave up 6 bases and J gave up 3 bases; unmatched junction bases: 6. Written as DNA, the CDR3 is TGTGCCAGCAGGAAACCGGGACAGGGCTACAATGAGCAGTTCTTC. Translating gives CASRKPGQGYNEQFF.

This clonotype was seen ten or more times. The CDR3 is CASSSGPQSDEQYF. DNA of the CDR3: TGTGCCAGCAGCTCCGGGCCCCAGTCGGACGAGCAGTACTTC. This chain links TRBV11-3 with TRBJ2-7; D is undetermined. This CDR3 has 14 residues. Trimming cost V 4 bases and J 5 bases, with 15 bases left between them. Germline V gene lookup returns CDR1 SGHNT and CDR2 YENEEA.